This T cell receptor (beta chain) was sequenced during a study of blood T cell repertoires in COVID-19. Original methodology: Counts of nucleated cells, estimated from reference gene primer amplification, were obtained. Libraries were prepared by immunoSEQ multiplex PCR; TCRdb keeps only in-frame clonotypes and omits some of them. The V and J calls and clone size were taken over from that table, and D and trimming were inferred from the DNA. This table has around 30,000 clones, less than 95% appearing once. CDR1 and CDR2 from the germline V gene are MNHEY and SMNVEV (reference sequence). The CDR3 has 16 amino acids. With V trimmed by 5 bases and J by 1 base, 6 bases remained unmatched.

The receptor's source is a man older than 75 with acute or convalescent COVID-19. The V gene is TRBV27, the J gene TRBJ1-5; 9 nucleotides agree with TRBD1. The sample was peripheral blood. The CDR3, as DNA: TGTGCCAGCAGTCCTGGGACAGGGAAGAGCAATCAGCCCCAGCATTTT. Amino acids: CASSPGTGKSNQPQHF.